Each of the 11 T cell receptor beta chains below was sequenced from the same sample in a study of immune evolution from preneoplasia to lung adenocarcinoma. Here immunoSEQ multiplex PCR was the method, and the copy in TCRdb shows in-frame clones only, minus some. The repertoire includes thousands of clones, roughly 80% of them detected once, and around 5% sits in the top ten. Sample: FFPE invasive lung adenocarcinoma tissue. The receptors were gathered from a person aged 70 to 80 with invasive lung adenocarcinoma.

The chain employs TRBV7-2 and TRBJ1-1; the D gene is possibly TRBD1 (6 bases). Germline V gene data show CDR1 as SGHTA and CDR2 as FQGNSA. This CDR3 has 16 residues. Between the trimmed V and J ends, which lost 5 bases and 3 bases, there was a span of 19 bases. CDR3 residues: CASSEAPQGWDTEAFF. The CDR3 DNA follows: TGTGCCAGCAGCGAAGCCCCCCAGGGGTGGGACACTGAAGCTTTCTTT.

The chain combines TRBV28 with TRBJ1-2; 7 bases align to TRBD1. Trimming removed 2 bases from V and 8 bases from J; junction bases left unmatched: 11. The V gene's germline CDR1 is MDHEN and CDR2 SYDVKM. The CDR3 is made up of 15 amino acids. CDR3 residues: CASSLDRVAVKGYTF. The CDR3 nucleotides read TGTGCCAGCAGTTTAGACAGGGTAGCTGTTAAAGGCTACACCTTC.

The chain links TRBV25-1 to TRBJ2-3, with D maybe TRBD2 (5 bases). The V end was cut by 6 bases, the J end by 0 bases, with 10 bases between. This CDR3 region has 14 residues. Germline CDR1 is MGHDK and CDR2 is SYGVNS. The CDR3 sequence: CASREADSTDTQYF. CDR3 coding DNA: TGTGCCAGCAGGGAGGCCGATAGCACAGATACGCAGTATTTT.

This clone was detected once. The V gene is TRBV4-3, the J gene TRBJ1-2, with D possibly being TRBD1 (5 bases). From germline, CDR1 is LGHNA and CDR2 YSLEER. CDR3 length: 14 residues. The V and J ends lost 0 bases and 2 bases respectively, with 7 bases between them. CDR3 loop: CASSQDGGNYGYTF. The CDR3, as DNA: TGCGCCAGCAGCCAAGATGGGGGGAACTATGGCTACACCTTC.

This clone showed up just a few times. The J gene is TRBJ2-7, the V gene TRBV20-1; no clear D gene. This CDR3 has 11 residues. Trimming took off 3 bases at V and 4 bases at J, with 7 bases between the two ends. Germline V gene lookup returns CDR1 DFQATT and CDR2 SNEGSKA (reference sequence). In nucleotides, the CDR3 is TGCAGTGCTAGTTCGGGTTACGAGCAGTACTTC. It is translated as CSASSGYEQYF.

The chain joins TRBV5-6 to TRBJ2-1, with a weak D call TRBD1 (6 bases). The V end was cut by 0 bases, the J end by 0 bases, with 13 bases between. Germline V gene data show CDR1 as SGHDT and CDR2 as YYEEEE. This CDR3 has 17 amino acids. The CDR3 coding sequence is TGTGCCAGCAGCTTGGCCGGTGGCAGGGGCTCCTACAATGAGCAGTTCTTC. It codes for CASSLAGGRGSYNEQFF.

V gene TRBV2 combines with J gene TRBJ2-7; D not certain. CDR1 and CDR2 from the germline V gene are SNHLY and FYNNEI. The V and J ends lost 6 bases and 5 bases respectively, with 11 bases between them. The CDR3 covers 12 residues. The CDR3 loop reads CASRQKGNEQYF. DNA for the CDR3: TGTGCCAGCAGGCAAAAAGGAAACGAGCAGTACTTC.

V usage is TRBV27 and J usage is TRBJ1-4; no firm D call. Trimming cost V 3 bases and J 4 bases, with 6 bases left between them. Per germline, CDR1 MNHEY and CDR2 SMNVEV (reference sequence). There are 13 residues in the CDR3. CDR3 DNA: TGTGCCAGCAGTTTCCGGGATAATGAAAAACTGTTTTTT. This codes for CASSFRDNEKLFF.

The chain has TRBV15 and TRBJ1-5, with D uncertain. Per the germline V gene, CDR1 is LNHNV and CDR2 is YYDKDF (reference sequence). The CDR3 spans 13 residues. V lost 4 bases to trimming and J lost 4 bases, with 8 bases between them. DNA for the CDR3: TGTGCCACCAGCAAAGACATGAATCAGCCCCAGCATTTT. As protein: CATSKDMNQPQHF.

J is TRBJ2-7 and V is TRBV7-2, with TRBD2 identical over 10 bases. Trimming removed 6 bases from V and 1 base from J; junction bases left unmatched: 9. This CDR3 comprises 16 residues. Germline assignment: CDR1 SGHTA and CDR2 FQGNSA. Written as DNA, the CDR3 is TGTGCCAGCAGTCTAGCGTTAGCGGGAGGTTCCTACGAGCAGTACTTC. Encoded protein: CASSLALAGGSYEQYF.

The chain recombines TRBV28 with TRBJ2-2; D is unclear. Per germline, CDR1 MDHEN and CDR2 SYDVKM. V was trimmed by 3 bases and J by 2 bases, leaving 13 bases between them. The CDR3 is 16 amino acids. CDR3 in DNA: TGTGCCAGCAGTTTGTACCCCCCCGTTAACACCGGGGAGCTGTTTTTT. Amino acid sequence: CASSLYPPVNTGELFF. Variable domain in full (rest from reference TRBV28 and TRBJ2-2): DVKVTQSSRYLVKRTGEKVFLECVQDMDHENMFWYRQDPGLGLRLIYFSYDVKMKEKGDIPEGYSVSREKKERFSLILESASTNQTSMYLCASSLYPPVNTGELFFGEGSRLTVL.